The 28 T cell receptor beta chains reported below all come from one sample, sequenced in a study of post-analysis software for immune sequencing data. Unique molecular identifiers featured in each of the TCR beta cDNA libraries. Each CDR3 protein gets one entry after TCRdb re-called the PCR reads with MiXCR. The sample has approximately 350,000 distinct CDR3 sequences; roughly 35% are singletons. No antigen is known for these receptors. Findings of the study overall: Comparison of patients with controls showed roughly five TRBV segments more frequent in patients, TRBV5-6, TRBV5-1 and TRBV20-1 among them.

Sequences were obtained from blood. Receptor source: a girl between 10 and 17 years old with multiple sclerosis.

The gene calls are TRBV3-1 and TRBJ2-1; unclear D gene. Germline CDR1 LGHDT, CDR2 YNNKEL (reference sequence). The length of the CDR3 is 12 residues. V was trimmed by 0 bases and J by 9 bases, leaving 6 bases between them. The CDR3 DNA sequence: TGTGCCAGCAGCCAAGAAAGGTCTGAGCAGTTCTTC. Its protein product is CASSQERSEQFF.

This clonotype was picked up a small number of times. The rearrangement links TRBV4-3 to TRBJ2-1; TRBD1 is a possible D gene (6 bases). Germline loops: CDR1 LGHNA, CDR2 YSLEER. The ends were cut back, 0 bases at V and 2 bases at J, with 8 bases in the middle. The CDR3 loop spans 15 amino acids. The CDR3: CASSQEDSPYNEQFF. In DNA form, the CDR3 reads TGCGCCAGCAGCCAAGAGGACAGCCCCTACAATGAGCAGTTCTTC.

V is TRBV9 and J is TRBJ2-7; no reliable D call. Trimming left V 0 bases short and J 5 bases short, with 15 bases between. This CDR3 region has 15 residues. Germline loops: CDR1 SGDLS, CDR2 YYNGEE. DNA for the CDR3: TGTGCCAGCAGCGTAGCCGGACCCCCCGGGCACGAGCAGTACTTC. Its translation is CASSVAGPPGHEQYF.

This clonotype was detected a few times. CDR3 coding DNA: TGCAGCGCTTGGGGTCTAGCGGGGCGATCCTACGAGCAGTACTTC. It is translated as CSAWGLAGRSYEQYF. The chain recombines TRBV29-1 with TRBJ2-7, with 9 bases lining up with TRBD2. Germline trimming cut 7 bases from V and 1 base from J; bases unmatched to any gene: 11. The CDR3 covers 15 residues. Per the germline V gene, CDR1 is SQVTM and CDR2 is ANQGSEA.

This chain joins TRBV5-1 and TRBJ2-4; D is possibly TRBD1 (6 bases). The V gene lost 2 bases and the J gene lost 1 base, with 13 bases spanning the gap. From germline, CDR1 is SGHRS and CDR2 YFSETQ. This CDR3 comprises 16 residues. CDR3 nucleotide sequence: TGCGCCAGCAGCTTAGCACCCCAGGGGGCCAAAAACATTCAGTACTTC. Encoded protein: CASSLAPQGAKNIQYF.

To note about this clonotype: One end of the junction varies from germline; a read error may be responsible. V usage is TRBV4-2 and J usage is TRBJ2-5; 12 positions match TRBD2. The CDR3 has 16 residues. The germline gives CDR1 LGHNA, CDR2 YNFKEQ. This CDR3 reads CASSHGLAGIQGTQYF. CDR3 DNA: TGTGCCAGCAGCCATGGACTAGCGGGGATCCAAGGGACCCAGTACTTC.

The chain is built from TRBV7-3 and TRBJ2-3; 10 nucleotides match TRBD1. The ends lost 4 bases at V and 5 bases at J; junction bases unmatched: 6. CDR3 length: 15 residues. The V gene's germline CDR1 is SGHTA and CDR2 FQGTGA. This CDR3 reads CASSSTGTGVDTQYF. The CDR3 DNA reads TGTGCCAGCAGCTCTACCGGGACAGGGGTAGATACGCAGTATTTT.

The CDR3 DNA reads as TGTGCCAGCAGCCCCGACAGAAATGAAAAACTGTTTTTT. This translates into CASSPDRNEKLFF. This sequence joins TRBV7-2 and TRBJ1-4; TRBD1 is a possible D gene (5 bases). The germline CDR1 and CDR2 sequences are SGHTA and FQGNSA. The CDR3 is 13 residues long. V was clipped by 5 bases and J by 5 bases, with 9 bases between them.

This clonotype was seen just once. The chain carries TRBV12-3 or TRBV12-4 and TRBJ1-1; tentative D call: TRBD1 (5 bases). The CDR3 runs 14 residues. The germline V and J ends were trimmed by 6 bases and 4 bases, with 15 bases remaining between them. CDR3 protein: CASSPTWGGTEAFF. DNA of the CDR3: TGTGCCAGCAGCCCGACCTGGGGCGGCACTGAAGCTTTCTTT.

The chain couples TRBV12-3 or TRBV12-4 to TRBJ1-6, with D unresolved. CDR3 length: 13 residues. V was cut by 3 bases and J by 10 bases, with 10 bases left in between. CDR3 DNA sequence: TGTGCCAGCAGTTTCGGCCGGGGATCACCCCTCCACTTT. Its protein product is CASSFGRGSPLHF.

The chain recombines TRBV6-5 with TRBJ1-4; D call uncertain. The germline V gene encodes CDR1 MNHEY and CDR2 SVGAGI. V was cut by 4 bases and J by 4 bases, with 22 bases left in between. This CDR3 comprises 18 residues. The CDR3 coding sequence is TGTGCCAGCAGTTCCAGCGTATGGGCAACGGCGGTTAATGAAAAACTGTTTTTT. Amino acid sequence: CASSSSVWATAVNEKLFF.

This clonotype turned up a few times. J is TRBJ2-7 and V is TRBV20-1; the D is unclear. V lost 3 bases and J 5 bases, leaving 8 bases between the germline ends. CDR3 size: 11 residues. The germline gives CDR1 DFQATT, CDR2 SNEGSKA (reference sequence). Here the CDR3 DNA reads TGCAGTGCTAGTGGGATCGACGAGCAGTACTTC. Translation gives CSASGIDEQYF.

This clonotype was counted only a few times. The chain employs TRBV25-1 and TRBJ2-3, with D perhaps matching TRBD2 (5 bases). The germline CDR1 and CDR2 sequences are MGHDK and SYGVNS. There are 15 residues in the CDR3. V lost 1 base and J 2 bases, leaving 10 bases between the germline ends. This CDR3 reads CASSEFEGDTDTQYF. DNA of the CDR3: TGTGCCAGCAGTGAATTCGAGGGAGACACAGATACGCAGTATTTT.

This chain uses TRBV27 with TRBJ2-3; TRBD1 matches 7 bases. CDR3 length equals 16 residues. Germline V CDR1 and CDR2: MNHEY, SMNVEV (reference sequence). Trimming took 4 bases from V and 2 from J; bases not matched to a gene: 9. The CDR3 nucleotides are TGTGCCAGCAGTTCGACAGGGATTAAAGACACAGATACGCAGTATTTT. Translation gives CASSSTGIKDTDTQYF.

The chain has TRBV6-2 or TRBV6-3 and TRBJ2-1, with D possibly called TRBD1 or TRBD2 (6 bases each). Trimming shortened V by 8 bases and J by 2 bases, and 7 bases separated the two germline ends. The CDR3 runs 12 residues. Germline-derived CDR1 and CDR2 are MNHEY and SVGEGT. CDR3 residues: CASGGPYNEQFF. CDR3 DNA sequence: TGTGCCAGCGGGGGGCCCTACAATGAGCAGTTCTTC.

This clonotype was observed a few times. CDR3 coding DNA: TGTGCCAGCAGCTTAGCCTTTATGGGGGATACGCAGTATTTT. It is translated as CASSLAFMGDTQYF. V gene TRBV7-8 combines with J gene TRBJ2-3; no reliable D call. CDR3 length: 14 amino acids. V lost 0 bases and J 6 bases, leaving 10 bases between the germline ends. In germline, CDR1 is SGHVS, CDR2 FQNEAQ. The entire variable domain, with the rest obtained from reference TRBV7-8 and TRBJ2-3, is as follows: GAGVSQSPRYKVAKRGQDVALRCDPISGHVSLFWYQQALGQGPEFLTYFQNEAQLDKSGLPSDRFFAERPEGSVSTLKIQRTQQEDSAVYLCASSLAFMGDTQYFGPGTRLTVL.

The chain is built from TRBV9 and TRBJ2-7; 7 nucleotides align to TRBD1. There are 14 residues in the CDR3. J gave up 6 bases and V 4 bases, and 10 bases lay outside the gene matches. CDR1 is SGDLS and CDR2 is YYNGEE in the germline V gene. The CDR3 protein is CASSSGGQVREQYF. CDR3 in DNA: TGTGCCAGCAGCTCCGGCGGACAGGTTCGCGAGCAGTACTTC.

Concerning this clonotype: At one of its ends the junction is not consistent with the germline gene, which may arise from a read error. The rearrangement uses TRBV20-1 and TRBJ2-1, with TRBD2 matching 11 bases. The CDR3 covers 15 residues. The germline V gene encodes CDR1 DFQATT and CDR2 SNEGSKA (reference sequence). CDR3: CSALPLAGGLNVQFF. The CDR3 region has the DNA TGCAGTGCTCTTCCTTTAGCGGGGGGGCTGAATGTGCAGTTCTTC.

This chain uses TRBV15 with TRBJ2-1; 9 nucleotides align to TRBD1. V was clipped by 1 base and J by 7 bases; unmatched bases: 5. The CDR3 consists of 15 residues. Germline V gene sequence: CDR1 LNHNV, CDR2 YYDKDF (reference sequence). In nucleotides, the CDR3 is TGTGCCACCAGCAGAGCCGGGACAGGGTCTAATGAGCAGTTCTTC. It codes for CATSRAGTGSNEQFF.

Only a few counts were recorded for this clonotype. The rearrangement links TRBV9 to TRBJ1-2, with D maybe TRBD1 (5 bases). CDR3 length equals 13 residues. The germline gives CDR1 SGDLS, CDR2 YYNGEE. V gave up 3 bases and J gave up 1 base, with 7 bases separating them. Here the CDR3 DNA reads TGTGCCAGCAGCGGACAGTTTAACTATGGCTACACCTTC. Amino acid sequence: CASSGQFNYGYTF.

The chain couples TRBV5-8 to TRBJ2-7; possible D gene TRBD1, 6 bases. The CDR3 totals 14 residues. Germline CDR1 SGHTS, CDR2 YDEGEE. The V gene lost 2 bases and the J gene lost 1 base, with 10 bases spanning the gap. The CDR3: CASSFGQLSYEQYF. The CDR3 DNA reads TGTGCCAGCAGCTTCGGACAGCTTTCCTACGAGCAGTACTTC.

The V and J genes are TRBV4-1 and TRBJ1-4; 7 nucleotides agree with TRBD1. CDR1 and CDR2 (germline): MGHRA, YSYEKL. V lost 4 bases, J lost 7 bases, and 12 bases stayed unmatched. The CDR3 is made up of 16 amino acids. The DNA for the CDR3 is TGCGCCAGCAGCCTACACCGGGACAGACCCCTTGAAAAACTGTTTTTT. Encoded protein: CASSLHRDRPLEKLFF.

This clonotype was observed at least ten times. The J gene is TRBJ1-6, the V gene TRBV7-9; D call uncertain. The germline CDR1 and CDR2 sequences are SEHNR and FQNEAQ (reference sequence). Trimming removed 5 bases at V and 8 bases at J, with 4 bases between. The CDR3 is 11 amino acids. The CDR3 nucleotides read TGTGCCAGCAGCAGGGATTCACCCCTCCACTTT. It codes for CASSRDSPLHF.

This clonotype was detected only a few times. This sequence joins TRBV20-1 and TRBJ1-5, with D unclear. Germline assignment: CDR1 DFQATT and CDR2 SNEGSKA (reference sequence). V was cut by 4 bases and J by 0 bases, with 10 bases left in between. This CDR3 is built from 14 residues. The CDR3, as DNA: TGCAGTGCTACCACGGGGTATAGCAATCAGCCCCAGCATTTT. Translating gives CSATTGYSNQPQHF.

A note on this clonotype: Relative to the germline gene, one junction end is altered; a read error may explain this. The rearrangement links TRBV7-2 to TRBJ1-2, with D uncertain. CDR3 size: 13 residues. Germline CDR1 SGHTA, CDR2 FQGNSA. CDR3 DNA sequence: TGTGCCGGCAGCTTCGGAATTGACTATGGCTACACCTTC. Translation gives CAGSFGIDYGYTF.

This clonotype was seen more than once but under ten times. The chain recombines TRBV29-1 with TRBJ1-2; D is possibly TRBD1 (6 bases). Germline V gives CDR1 SQVTM, CDR2 ANQGSEA. The CDR3 spans 11 residues. V lost 4 bases and J 6 bases, leaving 9 bases between the germline ends. CDR3 nucleotide sequence: TGCAGCGTTGCGACAGGAAATGGCTACACCTTC. Protein: CSVATGNGYTF.

The rearrangement uses TRBV2 and TRBJ1-5; D remains unclear. This CDR3 has 13 residues. The ends were cut back, 7 bases at V and 6 bases at J, with 13 bases in the middle. Germline values: CDR1 SNHLY, CDR2 FYNNEI. The CDR3 loop reads CASKWDPIQPQHF. CDR3 in DNA: TGTGCCAGCAAATGGGATCCGATTCAGCCCCAGCATTTT. The complete variable domain, with remaining parts taken from reference TRBV2 and TRBJ1-5, reads EPEVTQTPSHQVTQMGQEVILRCVPISNHLYFYWYRQILGQKVEFLVSFYNNEISEKSEIFDDQFSVERPDGSNFTLKIRSTKLEDSAMYFCASKWDPIQPQHFGDGTRLSIL.

The genes are TRBV11-2 and TRBJ1-4; no firm D call. Germline CDR1 and CDR2: SGHAT and FQNNGV. The V gene lost 0 bases and the J gene lost 3 bases, with 17 bases spanning the gap. The CDR3 is 18 amino acids. The CDR3 coding sequence is TGTGCCAGCAGCTTAGAGGGCGGAGGAGTGCTAGCTAATGAAAAACTGTTTTTT. Its translation is CASSLEGGGVLANEKLFF.